Listed below are T cell receptor beta chains from one sample, sequenced in a study of blood T cell repertoires in COVID-19. TCRdb keeps only in-frame clones here, not all; method: immunoSEQ multiplex PCR. The sample holds 50,000 to 70,000 clones, under 85% seen once. Sample: peripheral blood. The source is a man aged 55 to 69 with acute or convalescent COVID-19. CDR3s include the opening cysteine and the closing phenylalanine or tryptophan. The D gene is left open where the match is weak. Some rows mark clone size as missing; the rest say once, few, many or name a class of expanded clone.

v_call	clone_size	d_call	j_call	cdr3_aa	cdr3_nt
TRBV24-1	-	-	TRBJ2-5	CATSDSGSRKTQYF	TGTGCCACCAGTGATTCAGGGTCCCGGAAGACCCAGTACTTC
TRBV19	-	-	TRBJ2-1	CASSIGGEQFF	TGTGCCAGTAGTATAGGAGGAGAGCAGTTCTTC
TRBV7-2	-	-	TRBJ2-7	CASSLSQFLDGRDEQYF	TGTGCCAGCAGCTTATCCCAATTTTTAGATGGGCGCGACGAGCAGTACTTC
TRBV30	-	-	TRBJ1-1	CAWNRQDSEAFF	TGTGCCTGGAATCGACAGGATTCTGAAGCTTTCTTT
TRBV19	-	-	TRBJ2-3	CASSIRTVGTDTQYF	TGTGCCAGTAGTATCAGGACAGTCGGCACAGATACGCAGTATTTT
TRBV5-4	-	TRBD1	TRBJ1-5	CASSPGGQGHQPQHF	TGTGCCAGCAGCCCTGGAGGACAGGGCCATCAGCCCCAGCATTTT
TRBV5-1	-	-	TRBJ1-3	CASSSNLQGAGNTIYF	TGCGCCAGCAGCTCCAACTTACAGGGAGCAGGAAACACCATATATTTT
TRBV5-5	-	TRBD1	TRBJ1-5	CASSLTGEGQPQHF	TGTGCCAGCAGCTTGACAGGGGAAGGTCAGCCCCAGCATTTT
TRBV19	-	TRBD1	TRBJ1-6	CASSSRDRGEGPLHF	TGTGCCAGTAGTTCAAGGGACAGGGGGGAAGGGCCCCTCCACTTT
TRBV20-1	-	-	TRBJ1-1	CSASQNGGIF	TGCAGTGCTAGTCAAAACGGGGGAATTTTT
TRBV4-1	-	-	TRBJ1-5	CASSQGWLTARNQPQHF	TGCGCCAGCAGCCAAGGGTGGCTGACAGCCAGGAATCAGCCCCAGCATTTT
TRBV5-4	once	TRBD1	TRBJ2-3	CASSWPGQGVDTQYF	TGTGCCAGCAGCTGGCCGGGACAGGGGGTAGATACGCAGTATTTT
TRBV6-5	-	TRBD1	TRBJ1-4	CASSQQGGNEKLFF	TGTGCCAGCAGTCAACAGGGGGGCAATGAAAAACTGTTTTTT
TRBV5-4	-	TRBD1	TRBJ2-1	CASSFRGGAYNEQFF	TGTGCCAGCAGCTTCCGAGGGGGCGCCTACAATGAGCAGTTCTTC
TRBV5-1	-	-	TRBJ2-1	CASSLREYNEQFF	TGCGCCAGCAGCTTACGAGAGTACAATGAGCAGTTCTTC
TRBV5-6	-	-	TRBJ2-5	CASSRGTQETQYF	TGTGCCAGCAGCCGGGGGACCCAAGAGACCCAGTACTTC
TRBV5-5	-	-	TRBJ2-2	CASSPRTRGGAIRGELFF	TGTGCCAGCAGCCCCCGGACCAGGGGAGGGGCGATACGGGGGGAGCTGTTTTTT
TRBV5-1	-	-	TRBJ2-1	CASSLESSSYNEQFF	TGCGCCAGCAGCTTGGAGTCGAGCTCCTACAATGAGCAGTTCTTC
TRBV10-3	-	-	TRBJ1-2	CAISESTAGSGYTF	TGTGCCATCAGTGAGTCGACAGCTGGAAGTGGCTACACCTTC
TRBV30	-	-	TRBJ2-7	CAWSVGSGLTVQYF	TGTGCCTGGAGTGTGGGCAGTGGGCTTACGGTGCAGTACTTC
TRBV3-1/TRBV3-2	-	TRBD1	TRBJ1-6	CARCRGACQVSDSNSPLHF	TGTGCTAGGTGCAGGGGGGCCTGCCAGGTCTCCGATTCTAATTCACCCCTCCACTTT
TRBV6-6	-	-	TRBJ1-5	CASGQTGVGQPQHF	TGTGCCAGCGGGCAGACAGGTGTGGGTCAGCCCCAGCATTTT
TRBV9	-	-	TRBJ2-5	CASSADPILKETQYF	TGTGCCAGCAGCGCCGACCCCATACTAAAAGAGACCCAGTACTTC
TRBV15	-	-	TRBJ1-3	CATSRGTEGGNTIYF	TGTGCCACCAGCAGAGGAACAGAGGGAGGAAACACCATATATTTT
TRBV6-5	once	-	TRBJ1-2	CASSFGSGYGYTF	TGTGCCAGCAGCTTTGGTTCGGGCTATGGCTACACCTTC
TRBV4-1	once	-	TRBJ1-5	CASSQQGIHQPQHF	TGCGCCAGCAGCCAACAGGGGATCCATCAGCCCCAGCATTTT
TRBV19	-	-	TRBJ2-5	CASSTGWVSETQYF	TGTGCCAGTAGTACAGGGTGGGTTTCAGAGACCCAGTACTTC
TRBV2	-	-	TRBJ2-7	CASGEQYEQYF	TGTGCCAGCGGCGAACAGTACGAGCAGTACTTC
TRBV14	-	-	TRBJ2-5	CASSQYGETQYF	TGTGCCAGCAGCCAATACGGGGAGACCCAGTACTTC
TRBV6-5	-	TRBD1	TRBJ1-3	CASSRGQVGNTIYF	TGTGCCAGCAGTAGGGGGCAAGTGGGAAACACCATATATTTT
TRBV7-2	-	TRBD2	TRBJ2-7	CASSFWTSSYEQYF	TGTGCCAGCAGCTTTTGGACTAGCTCCTACGAGCAGTACTTC
TRBV28	-	TRBD1	TRBJ1-5	CASTLGDRYSNQPQHF	TGTGCCAGCACCTTGGGGGACAGATATAGCAATCAGCCCCAGCATTTT
TRBV4-2	-	TRBD1	TRBJ1-4	CASSQGTGTGYEKLFF	TGTGCCAGCAGCCAGGGTACCGGGACAGGGTATGAAAAACTGTTTTTT
TRBV13	-	TRBD1	TRBJ2-7	CASSSRDRGLYSYEQYF	TGTGCCAGCAGCTCGCGGGACAGGGGTCTCTACTCCTACGAGCAGTACTTC
TRBV5-4	-	TRBD1	TRBJ1-1	CASSYGQGFMNTEAFF	TGTGCCAGCAGCTACGGACAGGGCTTTATGAACACTGAAGCTTTCTTT
TRBV18	-	-	TRBJ2-1	CASSRLGNTGYNEQFF	TGTGCCAGCTCGCGACTAGGGAATACAGGATACAATGAGCAGTTCTTC
TRBV21-1	once	-	TRBJ2-7	CASSCRYGQKFSYEQYF	TGTGCCAGCAGCTGTCGATATGGACAGAAATTCTCCTACGAGCAGTACTTC
TRBV10-3	-	-	TRBJ1-6	CAISGPGLSRSPLHF	TGTGCCATCAGTGGGCCGGGACTAAGTCGGTCACCCCTCCACTTT
TRBV5-4	-	TRBD1	TRBJ1-2	CASSTGQGGTLWDGYTF	TGTGCCAGCAGCACCGGACAGGGCGGAACTCTATGGGATGGCTACACCTTC
TRBV5-8	-	TRBD1	TRBJ1-5	CASSLGGQGKWVSQPQHF	TGTGCCAGCAGCTTGGGCGGACAGGGAAAATGGGTGAGTCAGCCCCAGCATTTT
TRBV10-3	-	-	TRBJ2-6	CAISESVPGANVLTF	TGTGCCATCAGTGAGTCCGTCCCTGGGGCCAACGTCCTGACTTTC
TRBV6-5	-	-	TRBJ1-3	CASKGSSGAGNTIYF	TGTGCCAGCAAAGGATCCTCGGGGGCTGGAAACACCATATATTTT
TRBV5-1	-	TRBD1	TRBJ2-1	CASSRPQGAQDNEQFF	TGCGCCAGCAGCCGACCGCAGGGGGCGCAGGACAATGAGCAGTTCTTC
TRBV30	once	-	TRBJ1-1	CACPGFVGTEAFF	TGTGCCTGCCCCGGGTTTGTTGGAACTGAAGCTTTCTTT
TRBV2	-	-	TRBJ2-3	CASSVGANTDTQYF	TGTGCCAGCAGTGTGGGAGCGAACACAGATACGCAGTATTTT
TRBV10-3	-	-	TRBJ2-5	CAISEWAETQYF	TGTGCCATCAGTGAGTGGGCCGAGACCCAGTACTTC
TRBV9	-	TRBD1	TRBJ2-6	CASTPRDRGPIVANVLTF	TGTGCCAGCACTCCCCGGGACAGGGGGCCCATTGTCGCCAACGTCCTGACTTTC
TRBV15	-	-	TRBJ2-7	CATSRDTRGNNDEQYF	TGTGCCACCAGCAGAGATACCAGGGGAAACAACGACGAGCAGTACTTC
TRBV19	-	TRBD1	TRBJ1-1	CASSLQTGANTEAFF	TGTGCCAGTAGTCTCCAGACAGGGGCGAACACTGAAGCTTTCTTT
TRBV24-1	-	TRBD2	TRBJ2-5	CATSDSGGPQETQYF	TGTGCCACCAGTGACAGCGGGGGGCCCCAAGAGACCCAGTACTTC
TRBV27	-	-	TRBJ1-2	CASSFQTGEGYTF	TGTGCCAGCAGTTTCCAGACAGGAGAAGGCTACACCTTC
TRBV12-5	-	-	TRBJ2-2	CASALGAANTGELFF	TGTGCTAGTGCCCTTGGGGCAGCGAACACCGGGGAGCTGTTTTTT